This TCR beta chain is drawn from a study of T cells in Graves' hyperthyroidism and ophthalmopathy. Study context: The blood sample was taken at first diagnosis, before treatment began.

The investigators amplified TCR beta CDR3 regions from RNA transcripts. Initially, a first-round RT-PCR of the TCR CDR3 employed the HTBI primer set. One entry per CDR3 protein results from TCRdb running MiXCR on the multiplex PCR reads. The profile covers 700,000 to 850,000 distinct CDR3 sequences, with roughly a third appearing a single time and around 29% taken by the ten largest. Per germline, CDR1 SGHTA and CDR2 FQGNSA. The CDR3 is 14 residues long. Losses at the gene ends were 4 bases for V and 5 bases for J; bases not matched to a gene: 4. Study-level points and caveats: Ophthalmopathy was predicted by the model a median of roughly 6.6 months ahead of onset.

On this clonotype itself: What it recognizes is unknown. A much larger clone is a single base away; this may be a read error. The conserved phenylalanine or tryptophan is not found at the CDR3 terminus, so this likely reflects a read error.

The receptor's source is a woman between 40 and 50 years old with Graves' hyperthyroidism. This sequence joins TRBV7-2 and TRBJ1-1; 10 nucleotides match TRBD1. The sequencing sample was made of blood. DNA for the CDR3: TGTGCCAGCAGCTCGGGGACAGGGGTAACTGAAGCTTTCTCT. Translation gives CASSSGTGVTEAFS.